This T cell receptor (beta chain) was sequenced in a study of T cells after yellow fever vaccination. Germline loops: CDR1 MGHRA, CDR2 YSYEKL. This CDR3 has 15 residues. The V segment lost 3 bases and the J segment 5 bases; nucleotides outside the gene matches: 6. The table lists this clonotype with a few counts. One entry per CDR3 protein, called by TCRdb with MiXCR from the 5' RACE reads. The repertoire holds a few hundred thousand distinct CDR3 sequences, with around 19% as singletons. V gene TRBV4-1 combines with J gene TRBJ2-2, with 7 bases that match TRBD1. This material consisted of PBMCs, taken before the yellow fever booster vaccination. This TCR came from a man aged 18 to 29 who received the YFV17D yellow fever vaccine. This chain's CDR3 is CASSHDRVGTGELFF. DNA of the CDR3: TGCGCCAGCAGCCATGACAGGGTAGGAACCGGGGAGCTGTTTTTT.